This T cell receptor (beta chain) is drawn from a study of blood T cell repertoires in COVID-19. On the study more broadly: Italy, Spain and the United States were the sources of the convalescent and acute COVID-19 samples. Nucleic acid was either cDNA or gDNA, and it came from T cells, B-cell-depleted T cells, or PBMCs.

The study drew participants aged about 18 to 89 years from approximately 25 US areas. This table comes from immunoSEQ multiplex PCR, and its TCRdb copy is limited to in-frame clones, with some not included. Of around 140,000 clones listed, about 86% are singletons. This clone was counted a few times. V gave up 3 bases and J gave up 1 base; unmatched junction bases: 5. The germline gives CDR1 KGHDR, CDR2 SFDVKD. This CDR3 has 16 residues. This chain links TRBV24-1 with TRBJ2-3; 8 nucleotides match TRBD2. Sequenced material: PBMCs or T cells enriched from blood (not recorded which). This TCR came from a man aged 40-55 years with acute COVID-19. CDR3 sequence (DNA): TGTGCCACCAGTGATCCCAGGCGGGGGGGCACAGATACGCAGTATTTT. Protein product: CATSDPRRGGTDTQYF.